The present T cell receptor beta chain was sequenced within a study of PD-L1 blockade in urothelial cancer. Whole-study context: Patients had undergone 0 to 3 prior chemotherapy regimens. Counts from blood samples showed a median of roughly 130,000 T cells.

The CDR3 consists of 16 residues. V lost 4 bases and J 1 base, leaving 14 bases between the germline ends. CDR1 and CDR2 from the germline V gene are PRHDT and FYEKMQ (reference sequence). TCRdb keeps only in-frame clones here, not all; method: immunoSEQ multiplex PCR. The repertoire holds around 130,000 clones, roughly 84% seen once, with roughly 3.5% in the top ten. Stated time point: pretreatment peripheral blood. V gene TRBV13 combines with J gene TRBJ2-1; D uncertain. This TCR derives from a man in his fifties with urothelial cancer. The sample here was PBMCs, taken around atezolizumab (anti-PD-L1) treatment. Here the CDR3 DNA reads TGTGCCAGCAGCTCAAAGGAACTAAATTCCTACAATGAGCAGTTCTTC. Amino acids: CASSSKELNSYNEQFF.